Below are 5 T cell receptor beta chains sequenced from a single sample in a study of monozygotic twins with inflammatory bowel disease. TCRdb reprocessed the 5' RACE reads and keeps a single row for each CDR3 protein, giving no DNA. The sample includes fewer than 550,000 distinct CDR3 sequences. Material: blood. The receptor set was obtained from a human donor with ulcerative colitis or Crohn's disease, or a healthy co-twin of an affected twin (not recorded which).

The chain couples TRBV15 to TRBJ2-1. The CDR3 is made up of 12 amino acids. Germline lookup yields CDR1 LNHNV and CDR2 YYDKDF (reference sequence). The CDR3 is CATSGLGNEQFF.

The genes are TRBV11-2 and TRBJ2-1; TCRdb's assignment of TRBD2 cannot be checked, as there is no DNA. The germline V gene encodes CDR1 SGHAT and CDR2 FQNNGV. The CDR3 length is 17 residues. The CDR3 is CASSLGTSGGRINEQFF.

This chain joins TRBV9 and TRBJ2-5. Germline lookup yields CDR1 SGDLS and CDR2 YYNGEE. The CDR3 spans 14 residues. The CDR3 sequence: CASSVAGTEETQYF.

The CDR3 sequence is CASSPDGNSNQPQHF. The chain links TRBV6-1 to TRBJ1-5. The CDR3 consists of 15 residues. Germline CDR1 MNHNS, CDR2 SASEGT.

V is TRBV5-1 and J is TRBJ2-1; lacking DNA, the TRBD2 call made by TCRdb goes unchecked. This CDR3 spans 11 amino acids. Germline assignment: CDR1 SGHRS and CDR2 YFSETQ. CDR3 sequence: CASSLTSEQFF.